These T cell receptor beta chains were read from a single sample in a study of OX40 agonist ivuxolimab in advanced cancers. Generated by immunoSEQ multiplex PCR, the TCRdb table keeps only in-frame clones and is missing some. The table includes about 40,000 clones, around 90% detected once. Sample: CD4+ or CD8+ T cells sorted from blood, taken in a trial of the OX40 agonist ivuxolimab. Receptors originate from an adult with an advanced solid tumor such as melanoma, head and neck, liver or kidney cancer. Both conserved end residues are part of each CDR3. A D gene is named only where the DNA matches it firmly. Part of the rows lack a size; the others show once, few, many or a class for expanded clones.

TRBJ2-7	-	TRBV7-8	few	CASSPLSGRSYEQYF	TGTGCCAGCAGCCCTCTGTCGGGGCGCTCCTACGAGCAGTACTTC
TRBJ2-7	-	TRBV6-1	-	CASSLQDRGPYEQYF	TGTGCCAGCAGTCTACAGGATAGGGGACCGTACGAGCAGTACTTC
TRBJ1-2	-	TRBV28	-	CASSLSTYGYTF	TGTGCCAGCAGTTTAAGTACCTATGGCTACACCTTC
TRBJ2-3	TRBD2	TRBV11-2	-	CASSLYKREGRDTQYF	TGTGCCAGCAGCTTATATAAGCGGGAGGGCAGGGATACGCAGTATTTT
TRBJ1-5	TRBD1	TRBV27	-	CASSSIPGGPSNQPQHF	TGTGCCAGCAGTTCTATCCCAGGGGGTCCGAGCAATCAGCCCCAGCATTTT
TRBJ2-5	-	TRBV6-6	-	CASSDLGAAQYF	TGTGCCAGCAGTGACCTGGGGGCGGCCCAGTACTTC
TRBJ1-5	-	TRBV6-1	-	CASNLQGGEQPQHF	TGTGCCAGCAACCTTCAGGGTGGGGAACAGCCCCAGCATTTT
TRBJ1-5	-	TRBV30	-	CAWSYGRDGLNQPQHF	TGTGCCTGGAGTTACGGCAGGGACGGATTAAATCAGCCCCAGCATTTT
TRBJ1-2	-	TRBV19	-	CASSPGANYGYTF	TGTGCCAGTAGTCCCGGAGCTAACTATGGCTACACCTTC
TRBJ2-7	TRBD2	TRBV9	-	CASSVGSGGYEQYF	TGTGCCAGCAGCGTGGGGAGCGGGGGCTACGAGCAGTACTTC
TRBJ1-5	-	TRBV27	-	CASSLVSGLGQPQHF	TGTGCCAGCAGTTTAGTTTCTGGGTTGGGGCAGCCCCAGCATTTT
TRBJ2-2	TRBD2	TRBV6-5	-	CASAHSGEFPGELFF	TGTGCCAGCGCCCATAGCGGGGAATTCCCCGGGGAGCTGTTTTTT
TRBJ2-5	TRBD2	TRBV7-8	-	CASSRPHSGGGQETQYF	TGTGCCAGCAGCCGACCCCACAGCGGGGGTGGACAAGAGACCCAGTACTTC
TRBJ2-3	-	TRBV5-4	-	CASSQMGATDTQYF	TGTGCCAGCAGCCAAATGGGGGCCACAGATACGCAGTATTTT
TRBJ1-2	-	TRBV7-8	-	CASQGLNTNYGYTF	TGTGCCAGTCAGGGGCTTAACACTAACTATGGCTACACCTTC
TRBJ2-3	TRBD2	TRBV13	-	CASSKTSGGADTQYF	TGTGCCAGCAGCAAAACTAGCGGGGGGGCTGATACGCAGTATTTT
TRBJ1-2	-	TRBV4-1	-	CASSFRQENYGYTF	TGCGCCAGCAGCTTTCGACAGGAGAACTATGGCTACACCTTC
TRBJ2-1	TRBD2	TRBV13	-	CASSQELTGGQDEQFF	TGCGCCAGCAGCCAAGAGTTAACGGGAGGGCAGGATGAGCAGTTCTTC
TRBJ2-1	TRBD2	TRBV5-1	-	CASSPPGGREGNNEQFF	TGCGCCAGCAGCCCCCCAGGCGGGCGGGAGGGAAACAATGAGCAGTTCTTC
TRBJ2-7	-	TRBV30	-	CAWSVGRGFYEQYF	TGTGCCTGGAGTGTGGGCAGGGGTTTCTACGAGCAGTACTTC
TRBJ2-1	TRBD2	TRBV19	-	CASSIIAGVTYNEQFF	TGTGCCAGTAGTATAATAGCGGGGGTTACCTACAATGAGCAGTTCTTC
TRBJ2-2	TRBD1	TRBV28	-	CASTLWTGSPGELFF	TGTGCCAGCACCCTATGGACAGGGAGTCCGGGGGAGCTGTTTTTT
TRBJ1-5	-	TRBV15	once	CATSRGSGGQPQHF	TGTGCCACCAGCAGAGGGTCTGGCGGTCAGCCCCAGCATTTT
TRBJ2-5	-	TRBV7-8	-	CASSSPPRTEETQYF	TGTGCCAGCAGCTCCCCCCCGCGAACGGAAGAGACCCAGTACTTC
TRBJ1-2	-	TRBV9	-	CASSVDGFDYGYTF	TGTGCCAGCAGCGTAGATGGGTTTGACTATGGCTACACCTTC
TRBJ1-3	-	TRBV19	-	CASSAGALSGNTIYF	TGTGCCAGTAGTGCAGGGGCCCTCTCTGGAAACACCATATATTTT
TRBJ2-1	TRBD2	TRBV27	-	CASSPLAGAYNEQFF	TGTGCCAGCAGTCCTCTAGCGGGAGCCTACAATGAGCAGTTCTTC
TRBJ2-3	-	TRBV19	few	CASSTLYSYTDTQYF	TGTGCCAGTAGTACTTTATACTCCTACACAGATACGCAGTATTTT
TRBJ2-7	TRBD1	TRBV19	once	CASSWGQEGYEQYF	TGTGCCAGTAGTTGGGGACAGGAGGGCTACGAGCAGTACTTC
TRBJ2-5	-	TRBV18	-	CASSQSPVRADLEETQYF	TGTGCCAGCTCACAGTCTCCTGTTCGAGCGGACCTCGAAGAGACCCAGTACTTC
TRBJ2-3	TRBD2	TRBV4-1	-	CASSQDGLAGATDTQYF	TGCGCCAGCAGCCAAGATGGGCTAGCGGGGGCAACAGATACGCAGTATTTT
TRBJ1-1	-	TRBV18	-	CASSPEGTRNTEAFF	TGTGCCAGCTCACCTGAAGGCACACGGAACACTGAAGCTTTCTTT
TRBJ2-5	-	TRBV5-1	-	CASSWTGREETQYF	TGCGCCAGCAGCTGGACAGGGAGGGAAGAGACCCAGTACTTC
TRBJ2-7	-	TRBV19	-	CASSPGTLYEQYF	TGTGCCAGTAGCCCCGGGACATTATACGAGCAGTACTTC
TRBJ2-7	-	TRBV4-1	once	CASSLTRTAKNYEQYF	TGCGCCAGCAGCCTAACCCGGACGGCAAAAAACTACGAGCAGTACTTC
TRBJ2-1	-	TRBV27	once	CASSFPPGNEQFF	TGTGCCAGCAGTTTTCCCCCCGGGAATGAGCAGTTCTTC
TRBJ1-6	-	TRBV11-2	-	CASSLVGTLGDSYNSPLHF	TGTGCCAGCAGCTTAGTAGGAACTCTGGGCGACAGCTATAATTCACCCCTCCACTTT
TRBJ1-1	-	TRBV7-9	-	CASSLNGYTEAFF	TGTGCCAGCAGCTTGAACGGATACACTGAAGCTTTCTTT
TRBJ1-1	-	TRBV5-4	-	CASSLGGGNTEAFF	TGTGCCAGCAGCTTGGGGGGAGGGAACACTGAAGCTTTCTTT
TRBJ1-2	-	TRBV30	few	CAWSVQGSGYGYTF	TGTGCCTGGAGTGTACAGGGATCTGGCTATGGCTACACCTTC
TRBJ1-1	-	TRBV4-2	-	CASSQGRGLDTEAFF	TGTGCCAGCAGCCAAGGTCGGGGTTTGGACACTGAAGCTTTCTTT
TRBJ1-1	-	TRBV10-2	-	CASSGLRRTEAFF	TGCGCCAGCAGTGGACTGCGACGAACTGAAGCTTTCTTT
TRBJ2-7	-	TRBV6-6	-	CASSYGSGGAYEQYF	TGTGCCAGCAGTTACGGTTCTGGGGGCGCGTACGAGCAGTACTTC
TRBJ1-5	-	TRBV10-2	once	CASRGGQPQHF	TGCGCCAGCAGAGGGGGTCAGCCCCAGCATTTT
TRBJ1-5	-	TRBV7-2	-	CASSPGLRQPQHF	TGTGCCAGCAGCCCAGGGCTACGGCAGCCCCAGCATTTT